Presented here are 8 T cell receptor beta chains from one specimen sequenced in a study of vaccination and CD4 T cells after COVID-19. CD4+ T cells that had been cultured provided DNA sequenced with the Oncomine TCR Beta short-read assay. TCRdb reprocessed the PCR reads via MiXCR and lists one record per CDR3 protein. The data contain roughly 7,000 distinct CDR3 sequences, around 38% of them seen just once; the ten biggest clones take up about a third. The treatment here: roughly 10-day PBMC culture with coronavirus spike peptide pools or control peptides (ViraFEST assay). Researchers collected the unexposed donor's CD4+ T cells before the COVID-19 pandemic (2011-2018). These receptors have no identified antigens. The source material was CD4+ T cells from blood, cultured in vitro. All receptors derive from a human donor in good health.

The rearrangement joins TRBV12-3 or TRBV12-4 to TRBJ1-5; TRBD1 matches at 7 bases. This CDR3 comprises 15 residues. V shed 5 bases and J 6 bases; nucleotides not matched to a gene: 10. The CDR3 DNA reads TGTGCCAGCAGTCCCTTCAGGGGGAAGGTTCAGCCCCAGCATTTT. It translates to CASSPFRGKVQPQHF.

In DNA form, the CDR3 reads TGTGCCAGCAGCCAAGGTAGGGTCAATGAGCAGTTCTTC. Protein: CASSQGRVNEQFF. The V call is TRBV4-2, the J call TRBJ2-1; D is undetermined. Trimming cost V 1 base and J 6 bases, with 7 bases left between them. Germline loops: CDR1 LGHNA, CDR2 YNFKEQ. CDR3 size: 13 residues.

Written as DNA, the CDR3 is TGTGCCAGCAGCTGGACCCAAGACAGCGGCAATCAGCCCCAGCATTTT. This sequence encodes CASSWTQDSGNQPQHF. The genes are TRBV7-8 and TRBJ1-5, with TRBD1 as a possible D gene (5 bases). This CDR3 has 16 amino acids. V was clipped by 4 bases and J by 2 bases, with 15 bases between them. Germline CDR1 reads SGHVS; CDR2 reads FQNEAQ.

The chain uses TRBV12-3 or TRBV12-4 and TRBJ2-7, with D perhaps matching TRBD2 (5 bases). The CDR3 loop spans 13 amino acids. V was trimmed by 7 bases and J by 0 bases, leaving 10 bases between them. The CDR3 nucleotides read TGTGCCAGCACATCGAGGGACTCCTACGAGCAGTACTTC. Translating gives CASTSRDSYEQYF.

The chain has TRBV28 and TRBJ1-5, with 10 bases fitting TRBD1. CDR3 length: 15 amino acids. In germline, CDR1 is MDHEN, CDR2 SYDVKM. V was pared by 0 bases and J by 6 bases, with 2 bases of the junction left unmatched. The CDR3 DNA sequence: TGTGCCAGCAGTTTATGGGACAGGGGGTTTCAGCCCCAGCATTTT. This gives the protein CASSLWDRGFQPQHF.

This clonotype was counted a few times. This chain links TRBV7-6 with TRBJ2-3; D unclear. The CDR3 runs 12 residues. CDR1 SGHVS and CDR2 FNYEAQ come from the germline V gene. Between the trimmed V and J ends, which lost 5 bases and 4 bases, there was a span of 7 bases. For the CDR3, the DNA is TGTGCCAGCAGCGGCGGAGCAGATACGCAGTATTTT. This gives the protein CASSGGADTQYF.

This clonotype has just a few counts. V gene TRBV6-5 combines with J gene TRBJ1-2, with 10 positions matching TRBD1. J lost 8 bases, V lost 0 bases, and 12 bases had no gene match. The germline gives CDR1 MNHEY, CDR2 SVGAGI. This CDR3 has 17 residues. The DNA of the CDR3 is TGTGCCAGCAGTTACTCGCCGCTGGGACAGGGGTTGTGGGGCTACACCTTC. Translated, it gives CASSYSPLGQGLWGYTF.

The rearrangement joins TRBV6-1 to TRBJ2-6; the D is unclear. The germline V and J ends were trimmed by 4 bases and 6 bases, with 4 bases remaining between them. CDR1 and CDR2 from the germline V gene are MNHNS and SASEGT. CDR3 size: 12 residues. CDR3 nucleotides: TGTGCCAGCAGTGGGAAGGCCAACGTCCTGACTTTC. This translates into CASSGKANVLTF.